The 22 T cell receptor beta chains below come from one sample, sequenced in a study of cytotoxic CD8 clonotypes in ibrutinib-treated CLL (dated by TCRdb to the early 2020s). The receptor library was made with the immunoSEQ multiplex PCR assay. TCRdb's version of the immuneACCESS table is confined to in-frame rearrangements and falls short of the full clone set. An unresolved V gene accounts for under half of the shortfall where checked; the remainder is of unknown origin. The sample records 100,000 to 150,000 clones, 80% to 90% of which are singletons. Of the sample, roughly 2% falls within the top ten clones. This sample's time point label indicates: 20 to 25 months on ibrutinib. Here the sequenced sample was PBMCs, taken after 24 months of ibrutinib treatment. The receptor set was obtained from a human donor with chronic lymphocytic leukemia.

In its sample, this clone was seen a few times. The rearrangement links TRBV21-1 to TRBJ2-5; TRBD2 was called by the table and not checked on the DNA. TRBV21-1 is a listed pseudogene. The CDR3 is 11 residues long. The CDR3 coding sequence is TGTGCCAGCAGCAAACGGGAGACCCAGTACTTC. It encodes CASSKRETQYF.

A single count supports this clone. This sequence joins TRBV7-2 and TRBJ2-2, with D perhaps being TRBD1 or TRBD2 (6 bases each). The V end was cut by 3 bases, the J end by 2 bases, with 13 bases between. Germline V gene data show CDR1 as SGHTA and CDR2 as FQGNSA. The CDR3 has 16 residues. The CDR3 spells CASSLRRGRNTGELFF. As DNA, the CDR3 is TGTGCCAGCAGCTTGCGTCGGGGGCGCAACACCGGGGAGCTGTTTTTT.

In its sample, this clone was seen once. The CDR3 reads CASTIGGGVTQYF. CDR3 nucleotide sequence: TGTGCCAGTACCATCGGGGGTGGGGTTACGCAGTATTTT. This chain connects TRBV19 to TRBJ2-3, with D perhaps matching TRBD2 (6 bases). The CDR3 contains 13 residues. Trimming took off 7 bases at V and 8 bases at J, with 16 bases between the two ends. CDR1 and CDR2 (germline): LNHDA, SQIVND (reference sequence).

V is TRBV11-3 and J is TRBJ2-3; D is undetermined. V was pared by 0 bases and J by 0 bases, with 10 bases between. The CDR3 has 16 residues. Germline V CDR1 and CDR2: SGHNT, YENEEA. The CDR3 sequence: CASSLDGDASTDTQYF. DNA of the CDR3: TGTGCCAGCAGCTTAGATGGAGACGCTAGCACAGATACGCAGTATTTT.

For the CDR3, the DNA is TGTGCCATCAGTGAGGGGAACAGGGCTGCTGAAGCTTTCTTT. This encodes CAISEGNRAAEAFF. The rearrangement joins TRBV10-3 to TRBJ1-1; a possible D gene is TRBD1 (6 bases). The CDR3 has 14 amino acids. Germline loops: CDR1 ENHRY, CDR2 SYGVKD. The V end lost 2 bases, the J end lost 6 bases, and 13 bases lay between the germline ends.

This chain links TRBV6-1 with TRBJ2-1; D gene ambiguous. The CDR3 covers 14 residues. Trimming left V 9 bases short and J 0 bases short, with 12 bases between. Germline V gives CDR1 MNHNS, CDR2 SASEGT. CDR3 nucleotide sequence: TGTGCCAGTAGGGTCGCGAGCTCCTACAATGAGCAGTTCTTC. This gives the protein CASRVASSYNEQFF.

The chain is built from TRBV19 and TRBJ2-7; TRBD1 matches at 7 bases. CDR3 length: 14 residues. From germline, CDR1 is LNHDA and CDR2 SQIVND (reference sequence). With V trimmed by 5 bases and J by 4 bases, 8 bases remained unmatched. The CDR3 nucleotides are TGTGCCAGTAGTCCCCGGGGCAGGGGGTACGAGCAGTACTTC. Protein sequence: CASSPRGRGYEQYF.

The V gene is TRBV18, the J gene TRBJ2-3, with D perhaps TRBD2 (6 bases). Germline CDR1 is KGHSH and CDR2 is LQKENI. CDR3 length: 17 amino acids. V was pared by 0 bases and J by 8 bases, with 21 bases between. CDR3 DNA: TGTGCCAGCTCACCACCTCGGGGTAGCGGCGCGGTAGGTACGCAGTATTTT. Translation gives CASSPPRGSGAVGTQYF.

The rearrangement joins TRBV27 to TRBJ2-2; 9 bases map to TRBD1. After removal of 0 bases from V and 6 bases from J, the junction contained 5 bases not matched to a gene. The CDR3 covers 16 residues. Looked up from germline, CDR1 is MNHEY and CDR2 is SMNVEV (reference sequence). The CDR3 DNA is TGTGCCAGCAGTTTATCGGGACAGGGCCGGGCCGGGGAGCTGTTTTTT. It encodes CASSLSGQGRAGELFF.

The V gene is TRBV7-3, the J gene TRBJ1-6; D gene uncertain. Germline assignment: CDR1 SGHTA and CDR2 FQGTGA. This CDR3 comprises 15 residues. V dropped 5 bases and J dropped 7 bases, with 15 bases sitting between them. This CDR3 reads CASSPEAGFNSPLHF. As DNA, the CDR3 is TGTGCCAGCAGCCCTGAGGCCGGGTTCAATTCACCCCTCCACTTT.

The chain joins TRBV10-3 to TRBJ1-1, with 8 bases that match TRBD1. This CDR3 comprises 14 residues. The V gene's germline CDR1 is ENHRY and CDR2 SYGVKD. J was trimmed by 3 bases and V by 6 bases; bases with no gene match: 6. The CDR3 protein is CAISGQGSDTEAFF. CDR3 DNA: TGTGCCATCAGCGGACAGGGTTCCGACACTGAAGCTTTCTTT.

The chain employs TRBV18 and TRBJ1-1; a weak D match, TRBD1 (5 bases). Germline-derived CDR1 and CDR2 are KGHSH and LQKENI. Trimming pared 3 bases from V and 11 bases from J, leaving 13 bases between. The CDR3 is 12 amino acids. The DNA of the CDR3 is TGTGCCAGCTCACCTGGCCAGGGCGAGGCTTTCTTT. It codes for CASSPGQGEAFF.

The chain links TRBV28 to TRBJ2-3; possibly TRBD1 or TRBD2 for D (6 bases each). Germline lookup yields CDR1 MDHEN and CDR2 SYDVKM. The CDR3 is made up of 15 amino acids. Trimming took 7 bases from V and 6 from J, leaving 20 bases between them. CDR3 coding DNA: TGTGCCAGCACCCCCCGGTCACGGAGGGGGGATACGCAGTATTTT. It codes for CASTPRSRRGDTQYF.

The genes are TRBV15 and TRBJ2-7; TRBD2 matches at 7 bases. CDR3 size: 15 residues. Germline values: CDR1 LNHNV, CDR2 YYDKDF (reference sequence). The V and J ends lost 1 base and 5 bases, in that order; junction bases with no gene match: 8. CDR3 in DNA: TGTGCCACCAGCAGAGCTGGTGTGGCGGGAGACGAGCAGTACTTC. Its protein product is CATSRAGVAGDEQYF.

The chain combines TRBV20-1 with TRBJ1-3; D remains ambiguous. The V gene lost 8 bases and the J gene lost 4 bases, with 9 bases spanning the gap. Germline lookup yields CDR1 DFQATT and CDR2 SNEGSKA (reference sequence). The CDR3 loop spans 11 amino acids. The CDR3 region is CSSFQGNTIYF. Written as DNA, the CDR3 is TGCAGTAGTTTTCAGGGAAACACCATATATTTT.

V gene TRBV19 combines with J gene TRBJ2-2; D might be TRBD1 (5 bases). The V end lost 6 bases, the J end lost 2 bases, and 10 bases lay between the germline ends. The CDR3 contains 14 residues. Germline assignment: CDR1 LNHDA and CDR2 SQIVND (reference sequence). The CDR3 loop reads CASRRQGNTGELFF. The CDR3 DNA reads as TGTGCCAGTAGGAGGCAGGGCAACACCGGGGAGCTGTTTTTT.

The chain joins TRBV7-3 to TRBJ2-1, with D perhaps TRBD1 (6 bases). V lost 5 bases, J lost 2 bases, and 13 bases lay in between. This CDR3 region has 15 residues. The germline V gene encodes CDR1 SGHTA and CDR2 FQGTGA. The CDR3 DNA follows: TGTGCCAGCAGCGAGGGGACAAGAACCTACAATGAGCAGTTCTTC. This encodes CASSEGTRTYNEQFF.

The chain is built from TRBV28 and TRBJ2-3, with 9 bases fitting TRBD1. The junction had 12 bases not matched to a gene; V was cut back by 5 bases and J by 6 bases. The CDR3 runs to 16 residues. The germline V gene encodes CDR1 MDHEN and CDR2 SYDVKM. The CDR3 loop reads CASSLSPGTGTDTQYF. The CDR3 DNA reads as TGTGCCAGCAGTCTCAGCCCCGGGACAGGGACTGATACGCAGTATTTT.

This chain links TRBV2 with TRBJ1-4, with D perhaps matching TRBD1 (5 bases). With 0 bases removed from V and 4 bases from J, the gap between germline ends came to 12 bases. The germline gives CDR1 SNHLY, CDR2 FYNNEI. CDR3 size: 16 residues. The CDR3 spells CASSEAQGGFNEKLFF. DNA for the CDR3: TGTGCCAGCAGTGAAGCGCAGGGCGGCTTTAATGAAAAACTGTTTTTT.

CDR3 sequence: CASRLDGPGGKIQETQYF. Here the CDR3 DNA reads TGTGCCAGCAGACTGGATGGTCCGGGGGGGAAGATCCAAGAGACCCAGTACTTC. The chain recombines TRBV2 with TRBJ2-5, with 8 bases identical to TRBD2. The CDR3 runs 18 residues. Trimming cost V 6 bases and J 1 base; bases outside gene matches: 16. The germline V gene encodes CDR1 SNHLY and CDR2 FYNNEI.

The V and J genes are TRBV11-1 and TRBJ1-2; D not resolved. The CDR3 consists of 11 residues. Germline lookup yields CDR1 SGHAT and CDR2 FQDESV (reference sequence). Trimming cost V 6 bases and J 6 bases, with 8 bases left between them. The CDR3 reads CASRTMNGYTF. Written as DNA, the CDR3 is TGTGCCAGCAGGACCATGAATGGCTACACCTTC.

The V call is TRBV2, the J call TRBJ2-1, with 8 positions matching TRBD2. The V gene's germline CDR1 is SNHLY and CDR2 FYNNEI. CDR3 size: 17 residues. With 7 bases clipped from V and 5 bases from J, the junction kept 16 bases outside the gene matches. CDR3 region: CASTLFLGTRSDNEQFF. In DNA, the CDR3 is TGTGCCAGCACCCTATTCCTCGGGACTAGAAGCGACAATGAGCAGTTCTTC.